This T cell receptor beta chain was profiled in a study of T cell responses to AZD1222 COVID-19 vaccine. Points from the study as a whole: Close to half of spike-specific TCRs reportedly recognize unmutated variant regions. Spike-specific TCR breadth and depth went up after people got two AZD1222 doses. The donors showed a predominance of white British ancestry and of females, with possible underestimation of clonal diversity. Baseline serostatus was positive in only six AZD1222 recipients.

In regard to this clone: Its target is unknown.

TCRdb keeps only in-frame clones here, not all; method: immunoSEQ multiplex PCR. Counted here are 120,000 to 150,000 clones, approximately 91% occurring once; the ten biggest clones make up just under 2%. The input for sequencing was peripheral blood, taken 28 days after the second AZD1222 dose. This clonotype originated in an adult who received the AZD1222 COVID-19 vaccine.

CDR3 DNA sequence: TGTGCCAGCAGTCCCCGGGACAGGGGGCAGAACACTGAAGCTTTCTTT. This translates into CASSPRDRGQNTEAFF. The V and J genes are TRBV6-6 and TRBJ1-1, with 12 positions matching TRBD1. V lost 5 bases and J lost 1; bases outside the gene matches: 5. The CDR3 loop spans 16 amino acids. Germline CDR1 is MNHNY and CDR2 is SVGAGI (reference sequence).